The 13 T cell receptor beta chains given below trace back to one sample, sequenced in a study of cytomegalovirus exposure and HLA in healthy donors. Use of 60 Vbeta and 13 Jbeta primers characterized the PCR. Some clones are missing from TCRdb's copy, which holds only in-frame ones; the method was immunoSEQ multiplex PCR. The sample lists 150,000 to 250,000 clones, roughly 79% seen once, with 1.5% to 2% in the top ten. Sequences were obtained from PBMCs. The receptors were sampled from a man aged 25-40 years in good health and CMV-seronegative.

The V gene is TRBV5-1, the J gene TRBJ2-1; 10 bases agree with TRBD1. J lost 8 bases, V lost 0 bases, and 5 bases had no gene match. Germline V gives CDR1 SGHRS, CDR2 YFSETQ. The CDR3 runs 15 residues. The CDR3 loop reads CASSLGGTGVDEQFF. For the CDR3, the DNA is TGCGCCAGCAGCTTGGGTGGGACAGGGGTCGATGAGCAGTTCTTC.

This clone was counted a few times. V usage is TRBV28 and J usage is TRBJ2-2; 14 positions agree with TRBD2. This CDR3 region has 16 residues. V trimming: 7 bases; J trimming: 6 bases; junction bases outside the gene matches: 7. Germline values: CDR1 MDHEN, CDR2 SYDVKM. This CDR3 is CASMTSGRVFPGELFF. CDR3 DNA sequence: TGTGCCAGCATGACTAGCGGGAGGGTTTTCCCCGGGGAGCTGTTTTTT.

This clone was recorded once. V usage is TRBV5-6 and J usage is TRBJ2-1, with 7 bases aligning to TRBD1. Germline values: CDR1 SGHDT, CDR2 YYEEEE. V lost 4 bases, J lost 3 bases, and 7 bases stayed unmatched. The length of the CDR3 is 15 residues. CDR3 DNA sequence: TGTGCCAGCAGCCGACAGGGTACCGACTACAATGAGCAGTTCTTC. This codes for CASSRQGTDYNEQFF.

CDR3 sequence reads: CASSLAGTKAYEQYF. CDR3 in DNA: TGTGCCAGCAGTTTGGCCGGGACAAAGGCCTACGAGCAGTACTTC. The V and J genes are TRBV28 and TRBJ2-7; possible D gene TRBD1, 6 bases. This CDR3 spans 15 amino acids. Germline loops: CDR1 MDHEN, CDR2 SYDVKM. Trimming left V 3 bases short and J 2 bases short, with 14 bases between.

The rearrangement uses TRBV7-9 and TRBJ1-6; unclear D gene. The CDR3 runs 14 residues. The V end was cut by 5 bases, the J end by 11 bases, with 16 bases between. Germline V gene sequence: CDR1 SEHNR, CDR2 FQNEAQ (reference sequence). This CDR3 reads CASSPPSGNPPLHF. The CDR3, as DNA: TGTGCCAGCAGCCCCCCTTCCGGGAATCCACCCCTCCACTTT. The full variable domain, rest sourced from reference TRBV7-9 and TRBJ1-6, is DTGVSQNPRHKITKRGQNVTFRCDPISEHNRLYWYRQTLGQGPEFLTYFQNEAQLEKSRLLSDRFSAERPKGSFSTLEIQRTEQGDSAMYLCASSPPSGNPPLHFGNGTRLTVT.

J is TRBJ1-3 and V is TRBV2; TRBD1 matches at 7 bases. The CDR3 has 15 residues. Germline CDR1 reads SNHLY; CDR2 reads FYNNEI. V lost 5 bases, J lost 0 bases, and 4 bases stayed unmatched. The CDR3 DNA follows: TGTGCCAGCAGTACTGGACAGGTCTCTGGAAACACCATATATTTT. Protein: CASSTGQVSGNTIYF. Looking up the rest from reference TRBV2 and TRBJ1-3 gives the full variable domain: EPEVTQTPSHQVTQMGQEVILRCVPISNHLYFYWYRQILGQKVEFLVSFYNNEISEKSEIFDDQFSVERPDGSNFTLKIRSTKLEDSAMYFCASSTGQVSGNTIYFGEGSWLTVV.

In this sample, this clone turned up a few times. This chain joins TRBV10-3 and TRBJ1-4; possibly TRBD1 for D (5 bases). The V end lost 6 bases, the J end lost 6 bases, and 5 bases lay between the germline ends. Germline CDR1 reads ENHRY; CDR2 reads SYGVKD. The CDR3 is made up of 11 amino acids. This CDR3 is CAIRQDEKLFF. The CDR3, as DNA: TGTGCCATCAGACAGGATGAAAAACTGTTTTTT.

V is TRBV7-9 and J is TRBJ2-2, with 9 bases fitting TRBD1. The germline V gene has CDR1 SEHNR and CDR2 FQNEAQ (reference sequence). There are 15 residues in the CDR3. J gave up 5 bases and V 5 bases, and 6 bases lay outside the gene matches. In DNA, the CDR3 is TGTGCCAGCAGCCGTGGGACAGGGAGGACCGGGGAGCTGTTTTTT. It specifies CASSRGTGRTGELFF.

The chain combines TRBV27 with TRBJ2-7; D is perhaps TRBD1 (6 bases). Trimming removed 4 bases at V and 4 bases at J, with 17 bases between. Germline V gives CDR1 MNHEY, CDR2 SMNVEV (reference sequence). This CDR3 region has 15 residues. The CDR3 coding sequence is TGTGCCAGCAGTTCTATCAGGGGTCTGGGTTACGAGCAGTACTTC. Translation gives CASSSIRGLGYEQYF.

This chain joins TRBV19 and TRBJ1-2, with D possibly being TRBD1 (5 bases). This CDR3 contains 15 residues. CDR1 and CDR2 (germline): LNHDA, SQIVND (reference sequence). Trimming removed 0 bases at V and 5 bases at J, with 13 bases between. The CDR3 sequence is CASSIDPPGGYGYTF. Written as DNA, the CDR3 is TGTGCCAGTAGTATAGATCCCCCGGGGGGATATGGCTACACCTTC.

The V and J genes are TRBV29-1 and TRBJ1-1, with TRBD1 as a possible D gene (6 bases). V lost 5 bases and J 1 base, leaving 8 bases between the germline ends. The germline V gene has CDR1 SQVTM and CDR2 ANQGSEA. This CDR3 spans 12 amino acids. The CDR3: CSVSTGNTEAFF. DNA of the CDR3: TGCAGCGTTTCGACAGGGAACACTGAAGCTTTCTTT.

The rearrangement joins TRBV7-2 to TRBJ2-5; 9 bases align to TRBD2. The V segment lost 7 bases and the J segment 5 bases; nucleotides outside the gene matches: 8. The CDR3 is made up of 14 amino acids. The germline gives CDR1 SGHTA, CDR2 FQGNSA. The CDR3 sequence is CASKISGLAETQYF. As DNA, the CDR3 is TGTGCCAGCAAGATATCAGGACTAGCGGAGACCCAGTACTTC.

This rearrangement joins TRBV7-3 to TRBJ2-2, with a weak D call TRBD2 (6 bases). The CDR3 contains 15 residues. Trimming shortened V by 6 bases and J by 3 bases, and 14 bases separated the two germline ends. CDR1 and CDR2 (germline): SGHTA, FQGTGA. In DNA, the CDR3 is TGTGCCAGCAGGGGGCCGGGACTTGACACCGGGGAGCTGTTTTTT. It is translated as CASRGPGLDTGELFF.